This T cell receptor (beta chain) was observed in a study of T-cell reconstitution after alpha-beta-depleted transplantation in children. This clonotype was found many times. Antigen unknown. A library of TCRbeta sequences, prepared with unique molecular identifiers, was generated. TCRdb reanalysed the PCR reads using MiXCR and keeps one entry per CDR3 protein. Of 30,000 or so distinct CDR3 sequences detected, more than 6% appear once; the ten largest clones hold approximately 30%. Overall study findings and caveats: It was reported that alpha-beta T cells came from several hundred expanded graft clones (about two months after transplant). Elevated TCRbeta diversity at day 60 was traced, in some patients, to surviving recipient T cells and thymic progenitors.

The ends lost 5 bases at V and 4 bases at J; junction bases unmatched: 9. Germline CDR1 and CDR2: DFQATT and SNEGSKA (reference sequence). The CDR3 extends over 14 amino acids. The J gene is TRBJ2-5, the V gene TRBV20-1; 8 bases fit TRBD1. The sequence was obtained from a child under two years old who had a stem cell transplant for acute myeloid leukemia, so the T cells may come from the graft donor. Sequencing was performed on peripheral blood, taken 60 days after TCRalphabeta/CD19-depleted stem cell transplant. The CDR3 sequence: CSAYPRGRAETQYF. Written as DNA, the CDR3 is TGCAGTGCTTACCCCAGGGGGCGCGCAGAGACCCAGTACTTC.